The 6 T cell receptor beta chains listed next were all sequenced from one sample in a study of blood T cell repertoires in COVID-19. Clones were sequenced by immunoSEQ multiplex PCR, and TCRdb holds only the in-frame ones, with some missing. The sample has roughly 150,000 clones, about 80% seen once. The sample taken for sequencing was peripheral blood. The receptors derive from a man aged 60-69 years with acute or convalescent COVID-19.

The rearrangement joins TRBV7-2 to TRBJ1-2, with a tentative D call TRBD1 (5 bases). V was trimmed by 5 bases and J by 7 bases, leaving 20 bases between them. CDR1 is SGHTA and CDR2 is FQGNSA in the germline V gene. The CDR3 totals 15 residues. CDR3 region: CASSQRPAHGGGYTF. CDR3 sequence (DNA): TGTGCCAGCAGCCAACGTCCGGCGCACGGGGGTGGCTACACCTTC. The variable domain in full, completed from reference TRBV7-2 and TRBJ1-2, reads GAGVSQSPSNKVTEKGKDVELRCDPISGHTALYWYRQSLGQGLEFLIYFQGNSAPDKSGLPSDRFSAERTGGSVSTLTIQRTQQEDSAVYLCASSQRPAHGGGYTFGSGTRLTVV.

The table lists this clone with a few counts. The sample carries other DNA sequences with the same CDR3. The V call is TRBV9, the J call TRBJ1-1; possible D gene TRBD1, 5 bases. Per the germline V gene, CDR1 is SGDLS and CDR2 is YYNGEE. The CDR3 is 14 residues long. Trimming pared 0 bases from V and 1 base from J, leaving 7 bases between. The CDR3 here is CASSVDQGNTEAFF. DNA for the CDR3: TGTGCCAGCAGCGTAGATCAGGGGAACACTGAAGCTTTCTTT.

The chain combines TRBV5-4 with TRBJ2-2; D might be TRBD2 (6 bases). This CDR3 has 17 residues. V lost 0 bases and J 0 bases, leaving 12 bases between the germline ends. CDR1 and CDR2 (germline): SGHNT, YYREEE (reference sequence). CDR3 loop: CASSLEGLAANTGELFF. Here the CDR3 DNA reads TGTGCCAGCAGCTTGGAAGGTTTAGCGGCGAACACCGGGGAGCTGTTTTTT.

The chain employs TRBV24-1 and TRBJ1-5, with D perhaps TRBD1 (5 bases). V shed 7 bases and J shed 2 bases, with 5 bases lying between them. This CDR3 is built from 12 residues. The V gene's germline CDR1 is KGHDR and CDR2 SFDVKD. The CDR3 loop reads CATSRGNQPQHF. In DNA form, the CDR3 reads TGTGCCACCAGCAGGGGCAATCAGCCCCAGCATTTT.

This chain joins TRBV6-4 and TRBJ2-1, with TRBD1 matching over 9 bases. With 6 bases clipped from V and 8 bases from J, the junction kept 11 bases outside the gene matches. The V gene's germline CDR1 is MRHNA and CDR2 SNTAGT. The CDR3 totals 15 residues. This CDR3 reads CASSPTGGAWDEQFF. CDR3 nucleotides: TGTGCCAGCAGCCCTACAGGGGGCGCTTGGGATGAGCAGTTCTTC.

The chain carries TRBV20-1 and TRBJ1-2, with 9 bases that match TRBD1. The CDR3 consists of 15 residues. The germline CDR1 and CDR2 sequences are DFQATT and SNEGSKA (reference sequence). Trimming removed 3 bases from V and 4 bases from J; junction bases left unmatched: 9. As DNA, the CDR3 is TGCAGTGCTAGTCGAACCGGGACAGGGTCCTATGGCTACACCTTC. Protein sequence: CSASRTGTGSYGYTF.